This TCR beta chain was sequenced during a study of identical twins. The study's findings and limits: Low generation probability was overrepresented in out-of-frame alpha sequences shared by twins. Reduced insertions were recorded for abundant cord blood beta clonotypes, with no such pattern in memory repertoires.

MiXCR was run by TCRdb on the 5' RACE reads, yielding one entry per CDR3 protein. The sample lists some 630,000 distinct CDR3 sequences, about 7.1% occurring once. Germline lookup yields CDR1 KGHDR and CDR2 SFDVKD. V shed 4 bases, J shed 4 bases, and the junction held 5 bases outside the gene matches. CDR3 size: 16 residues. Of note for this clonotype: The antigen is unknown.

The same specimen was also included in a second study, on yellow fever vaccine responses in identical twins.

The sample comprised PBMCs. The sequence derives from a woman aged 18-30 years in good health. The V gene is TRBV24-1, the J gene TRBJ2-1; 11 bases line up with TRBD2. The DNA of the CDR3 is TGTGCCACCAGTGACTCAACTAGCGGGGGTTACAATGAGCAGTTCTTC. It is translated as CATSDSTSGGYNEQFF.